A selection of T cell receptor beta chains follows, all from one sample in a study of T cell responses to AZD1222 COVID-19 vaccine. The method was immunoSEQ multiplex PCR; TCRdb's version includes in-frame clones alone and lacks a portion of them. This sample yields about 150,000 clones, of which around 90% are seen a single time; around 1.3% belongs to the top ten. The input for sequencing was peripheral blood, taken on day 0 of AZD1222 vaccination. Receptors were obtained from an adult in good health. The CDR3 runs from the conserved cysteine through the conserved F or W. Fields, in order: CDR3 protein, CDR3 DNA, D gene, clone size, J gene, V gene. A D gene is named only where the DNA matches it firmly. Size values are once, few and many counts, or a class for expanded clones, and some rows have none.

CDR3aa: CASSFAGQSGEQFF; CDR3nt: TGTGCCAGCAGTTTCGCAGGGCAATCGGGTGAGCAGTTCTTC; d_gene: .; abundance: .; j_gene: TRBJ2-1; v_gene: TRBV27
CDR3aa: CASSPSLDVLGASYGYTF; CDR3nt: TGTGCCAGCTCACCATCTCTCGACGTCTTAGGGGCCTCTTATGGCTACACCTTC; d_gene: .; abundance: .; j_gene: TRBJ1-2; v_gene: TRBV18
CDR3aa: CASSFRGTTLYGYTF; CDR3nt: TGCGCCAGCAGCTTCCGGGGCACCACCCTCTATGGCTACACCTTC; d_gene: .; abundance: .; j_gene: TRBJ1-2; v_gene: TRBV5-1
CDR3aa: CASSRLRATEAFF; CDR3nt: TGTGCCAGCAGCCGGCTAAGGGCCACTGAAGCTTTCTTT; d_gene: .; abundance: .; j_gene: TRBJ1-1; v_gene: TRBV5-6
CDR3aa: CASTLTVGGDGYTF; CDR3nt: TGTGCCAGCACTTTGACGGTCGGGGGTGATGGCTACACCTTC; d_gene: .; abundance: .; j_gene: TRBJ1-2; v_gene: TRBV2
CDR3aa: CASSNRGPHQPQHF; CDR3nt: TGTGCCAGTAGTAACAGGGGGCCCCATCAGCCCCAGCATTTT; d_gene: TRBD1; abundance: .; j_gene: TRBJ1-5; v_gene: TRBV19
CDR3aa: CASSERGYSNQPQHF; CDR3nt: TGTGCCAGCAGTGAAAGGGGGTATAGCAATCAGCCCCAGCATTTT; d_gene: .; abundance: once; j_gene: TRBJ1-5; v_gene: TRBV6-1
CDR3aa: CASSHPLERGGLANTGELFF; CDR3nt: TGCGCCAGCAGCCACCCCTTGGAGCGGGGGGGCCTCGCGAACACCGGGGAGCTGTTTTTT; d_gene: TRBD2; abundance: .; j_gene: TRBJ2-2; v_gene: TRBV4-1
CDR3aa: CASSLVATGGRETQYF; CDR3nt: TGTGCCAGCAGCTTGGTAGCGACAGGGGGAAGGGAGACCCAGTACTTC; d_gene: TRBD1; abundance: once; j_gene: TRBJ2-5; v_gene: TRBV5-5
CDR3aa: CASSQAGVPWQFF; CDR3nt: TGCGCCAGCAGCCAAGCCGGGGTACCATGGCAGTTCTTC; d_gene: .; abundance: .; j_gene: TRBJ2-1; v_gene: TRBV4-1
CDR3aa: CASSTGSGYEQYF; CDR3nt: TGTGCCAGCAGCACGGGGTCGGGCTACGAGCAGTACTTC; d_gene: .; abundance: .; j_gene: TRBJ2-7; v_gene: TRBV6-4
CDR3aa: CAISIAGNEQFF; CDR3nt: TGTGCCATCAGCATAGCGGGGAATGAGCAGTTCTTC; d_gene: TRBD2; abundance: .; j_gene: TRBJ2-1; v_gene: TRBV10-3
CDR3aa: CATSDPGTYNEQFF; CDR3nt: TGTGCCACCAGTGATCCTGGGACCTACAATGAGCAGTTCTTC; d_gene: .; abundance: .; j_gene: TRBJ2-1; v_gene: TRBV24-1
CDR3aa: CASNGAGPSMNTEAFF; CDR3nt: TGCGCCAGCAACGGGGCAGGACCATCCATGAACACTGAAGCTTTCTTT; d_gene: .; abundance: once; j_gene: TRBJ1-1; v_gene: TRBV5-1
CDR3aa: CASSWMTGLNSPLHF; CDR3nt: TGTGCCAGCAGCTGGATGACAGGGCTTAATTCACCCCTCCACTTT; d_gene: TRBD1; abundance: .; j_gene: TRBJ1-6; v_gene: TRBV5-8
CDR3aa: CASSLNPATTYPDEQFF; CDR3nt: TGTGCCAGCAGCTTAAACCCCGCGACTACCTATCCGGATGAGCAGTTCTTC; d_gene: .; abundance: .; j_gene: TRBJ2-1; v_gene: TRBV7-3
CDR3aa: CASSITGGAEAFF; CDR3nt: TGTGCCAGCAGTATAACAGGGGGCGCTGAAGCTTTCTTT; d_gene: TRBD1; abundance: once; j_gene: TRBJ1-1; v_gene: TRBV28
CDR3aa: CASSYKGAGSNSPLHF; CDR3nt: TGTGCCAGCAGTTACAAGGGCGCGGGGAGTAATTCACCCCTCCACTTT; d_gene: .; abundance: .; j_gene: TRBJ1-6; v_gene: TRBV6-5
CDR3aa: CAISDGDRGNQPQHF; CDR3nt: TGTGCCATCAGTGATGGAGACAGGGGCAATCAGCCCCAGCATTTT; d_gene: TRBD1; abundance: .; j_gene: TRBJ1-5; v_gene: TRBV10-3
CDR3aa: CASSPRDGYGYTF; CDR3nt: TGTGCCAGCAGCCCCCGGGATGGCTATGGCTACACCTTC; d_gene: .; abundance: .; j_gene: TRBJ1-2; v_gene: TRBV3-1/TRBV3-2
CDR3aa: CASSVEAGRSTDTQYF; CDR3nt: TGTGCCAGCAGCGTAGAGGCAGGGCGGAGCACAGATACGCAGTATTTT; d_gene: .; abundance: .; j_gene: TRBJ2-3; v_gene: TRBV9
CDR3aa: CASSADRVDGYTF; CDR3nt: TGTGCCAGCAGTGCCGACAGGGTTGATGGCTACACCTTC; d_gene: TRBD1; abundance: .; j_gene: TRBJ1-2; v_gene: TRBV6-6
CDR3aa: CASSQVRGPVINQPQHF; CDR3nt: TGCGCCAGCAGCCAAGTAAGGGGCCCTGTCATCAATCAGCCCCAGCATTTT; d_gene: .; abundance: .; j_gene: TRBJ1-5; v_gene: TRBV4-1
CDR3aa: CAISFPSRGGGYEQYF; CDR3nt: TGTGCCATCAGCTTCCCGTCCCGGGGGGGCGGGTACGAGCAGTACTTC; d_gene: TRBD2; abundance: .; j_gene: TRBJ2-7; v_gene: TRBV10-3
CDR3aa: CASSITGYNSPLHF; CDR3nt: TGTGCCAGCAGTATAACAGGTTACAATTCACCCCTCCACTTT; d_gene: .; abundance: .; j_gene: TRBJ1-6; v_gene: TRBV6-5
CDR3aa: CASSLEGTGPNTEAFF; CDR3nt: TGTGCCAGCAGCTTGGAAGGGACAGGTCCGAACACTGAAGCTTTCTTT; d_gene: TRBD1; abundance: .; j_gene: TRBJ1-1; v_gene: TRBV5-6
CDR3aa: CASSLYNEQFF; CDR3nt: TGTGCCAGCAGCCTTTACAATGAGCAGTTCTTC; d_gene: .; abundance: .; j_gene: TRBJ2-1; v_gene: TRBV12-3/TRBV12-4
CDR3aa: CATRGGTGVNYGYTF; CDR3nt: TGTGCCACCCGAGGGGGGACAGGGGTAAACTATGGCTACACCTTC; d_gene: TRBD1; abundance: .; j_gene: TRBJ1-2; v_gene: TRBV15
CDR3aa: CASSFDRGSNVYEQYF; CDR3nt: TGTGCCAGCAGCTTCGACAGGGGTTCTAATGTTTACGAGCAGTACTTC; d_gene: TRBD1; abundance: once; j_gene: TRBJ2-7; v_gene: TRBV5-6
CDR3aa: CASSQSGSSGNTIYF; CDR3nt: TGCGCCAGCAGCCAATCGGGGTCATCTGGAAACACCATATATTTT; d_gene: .; abundance: .; j_gene: TRBJ1-3; v_gene: TRBV4-3
CDR3aa: CASSLPRLGPGTSYFNEQFF; CDR3nt: TGTGCCAGCAGTTTACCTAGACTAGGGCCCGGCACGTCATACTTCAATGAGCAGTTCTTC; d_gene: .; abundance: .; j_gene: TRBJ2-1; v_gene: TRBV28
CDR3aa: CASSLGPYPQSGNTIYF; CDR3nt: TGTGCCAGCAGCTTAGGACCCTACCCCCAATCTGGAAACACCATATATTTT; d_gene: .; abundance: .; j_gene: TRBJ1-3; v_gene: TRBV7-2
CDR3aa: CSALVRAEAFF; CDR3nt: TGCAGTGCCCTCGTGCGCGCTGAAGCTTTCTTT; d_gene: .; abundance: .; j_gene: TRBJ1-1; v_gene: TRBV20-1